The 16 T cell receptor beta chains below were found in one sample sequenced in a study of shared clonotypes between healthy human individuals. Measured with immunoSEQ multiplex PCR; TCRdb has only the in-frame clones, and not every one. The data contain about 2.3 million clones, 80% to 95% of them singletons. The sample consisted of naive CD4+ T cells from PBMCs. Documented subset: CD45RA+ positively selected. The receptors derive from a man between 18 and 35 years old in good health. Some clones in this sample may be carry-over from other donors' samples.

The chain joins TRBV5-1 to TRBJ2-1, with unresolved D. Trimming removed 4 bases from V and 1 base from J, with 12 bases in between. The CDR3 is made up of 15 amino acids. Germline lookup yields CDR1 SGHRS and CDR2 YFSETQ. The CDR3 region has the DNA TGCGCCAGCAGCCCGATCCCTAGATCCTACAATGAGCAGTTCTTC. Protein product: CASSPIPRSYNEQFF. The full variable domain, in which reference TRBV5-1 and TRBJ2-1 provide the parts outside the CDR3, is KAGVTQTPRYLIKTRGQQVTLSCSPISGHRSVSWYQQTPGQGLQFLFEYFSETQRNKGNFPGRFSGRQFSNSRSEMNVSTLELGDSALYLCASSPIPRSYNEQFFGPGTRLTVL.

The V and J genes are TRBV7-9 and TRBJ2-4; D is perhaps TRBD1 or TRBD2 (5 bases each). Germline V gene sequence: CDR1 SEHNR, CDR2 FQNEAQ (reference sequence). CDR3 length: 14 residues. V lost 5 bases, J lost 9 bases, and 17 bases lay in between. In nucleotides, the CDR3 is TGTGCCAGCAGCGCGGACGGGGAGCAGGGCATTCAGTACTTC. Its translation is CASSADGEQGIQYF. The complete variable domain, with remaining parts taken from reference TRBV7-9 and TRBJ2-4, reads DTGVSQNPRHKITKRGQNVTFRCDPISEHNRLYWYRQTLGQGPEFLTYFQNEAQLEKSRLLSDRFSAERPKGSFSTLEIQRTEQGDSAMYLCASSADGEQGIQYFGAGTRLSVL.

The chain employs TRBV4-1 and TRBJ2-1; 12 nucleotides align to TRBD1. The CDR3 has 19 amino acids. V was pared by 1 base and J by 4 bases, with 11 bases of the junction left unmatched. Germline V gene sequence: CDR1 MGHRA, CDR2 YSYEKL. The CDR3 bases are TGCGCCAGCAGCCAAGCCCCGGGACAGGGGGCTCAAATTTACAATGAGCAGTTCTTC. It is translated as CASSQAPGQGAQIYNEQFF.

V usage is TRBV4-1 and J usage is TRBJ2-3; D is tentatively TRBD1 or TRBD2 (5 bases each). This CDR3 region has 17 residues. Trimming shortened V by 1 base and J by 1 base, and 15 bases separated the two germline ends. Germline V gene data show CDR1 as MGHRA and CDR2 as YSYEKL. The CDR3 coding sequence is TGCGCCAGCAGCCAAGCTTTCCTGCAGGGACGCACAGATACGCAGTATTTT. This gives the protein CASSQAFLQGRTDTQYF.

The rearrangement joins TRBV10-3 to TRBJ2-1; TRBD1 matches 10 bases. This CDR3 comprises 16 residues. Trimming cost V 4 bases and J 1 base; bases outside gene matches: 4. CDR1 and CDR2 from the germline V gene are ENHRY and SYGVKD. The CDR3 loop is CAISGEGQGSYNEQFF. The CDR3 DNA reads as TGTGCCATCAGTGGTGAGGGACAGGGGTCCTACAATGAGCAGTTCTTC.

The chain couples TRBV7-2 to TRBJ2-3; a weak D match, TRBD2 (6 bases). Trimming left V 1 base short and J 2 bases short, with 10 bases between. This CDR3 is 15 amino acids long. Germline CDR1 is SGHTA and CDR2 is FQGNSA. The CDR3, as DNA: TGTGCCAGCAGCTTAGATTCGGGAGTCACAGATACGCAGTATTTT. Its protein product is CASSLDSGVTDTQYF.

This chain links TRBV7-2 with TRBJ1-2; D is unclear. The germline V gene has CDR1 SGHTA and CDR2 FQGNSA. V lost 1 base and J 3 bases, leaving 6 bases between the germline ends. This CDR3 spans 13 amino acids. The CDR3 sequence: CASSLVGDYGYTF. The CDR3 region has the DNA TGTGCCAGCAGCTTAGTTGGAGACTATGGCTACACCTTC.

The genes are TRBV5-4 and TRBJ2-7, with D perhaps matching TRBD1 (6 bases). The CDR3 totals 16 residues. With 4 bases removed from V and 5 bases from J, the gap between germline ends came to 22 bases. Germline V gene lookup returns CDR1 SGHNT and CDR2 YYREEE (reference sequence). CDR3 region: CASSPAGRNRVNEQYF. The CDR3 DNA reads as TGTGCCAGCAGCCCCGCCGGGCGGAACAGGGTCAACGAGCAGTACTTC. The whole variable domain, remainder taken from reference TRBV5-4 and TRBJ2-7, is ETGVTQSPTHLIKTRGQQVTLRCSSQSGHNTVSWYQQALGQGPQFIFQYYREEENGRGNFPPRFSGLQFPNYSSELNVNALELDDSALYLCASSPAGRNRVNEQYFGPGTRLTVT.

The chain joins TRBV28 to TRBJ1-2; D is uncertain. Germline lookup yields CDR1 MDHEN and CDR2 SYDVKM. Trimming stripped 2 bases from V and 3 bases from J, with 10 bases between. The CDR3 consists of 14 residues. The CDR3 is CASSLQLIDYGYTF. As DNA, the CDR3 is TGTGCCAGCAGTTTACAGCTGATTGACTATGGCTACACCTTC.

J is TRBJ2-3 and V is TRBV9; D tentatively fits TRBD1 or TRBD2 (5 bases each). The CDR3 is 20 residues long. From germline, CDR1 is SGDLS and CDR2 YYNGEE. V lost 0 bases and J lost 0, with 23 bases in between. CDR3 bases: TGTGCCAGCAGCGTAGGTCGAGACCTCGGGACGGGACCTAGCACAGATACGCAGTATTTT. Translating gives CASSVGRDLGTGPSTDTQYF.

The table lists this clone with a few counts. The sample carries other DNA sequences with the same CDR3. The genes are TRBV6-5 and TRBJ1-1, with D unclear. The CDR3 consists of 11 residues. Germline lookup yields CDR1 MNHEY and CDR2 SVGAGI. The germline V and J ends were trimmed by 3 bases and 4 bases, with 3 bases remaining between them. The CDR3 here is CASSYGTEAFF. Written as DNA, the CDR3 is TGTGCCAGCAGTTATGGCACTGAAGCTTTCTTT.

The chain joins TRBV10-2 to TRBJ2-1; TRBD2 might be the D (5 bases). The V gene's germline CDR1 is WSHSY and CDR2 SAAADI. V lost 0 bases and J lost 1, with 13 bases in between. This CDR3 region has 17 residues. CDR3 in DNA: TGCGCCAGCAGTGAGTCGAGGGCTAGTAGGTCCTACAATGAGCAGTTCTTC. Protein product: CASSESRASRSYNEQFF.

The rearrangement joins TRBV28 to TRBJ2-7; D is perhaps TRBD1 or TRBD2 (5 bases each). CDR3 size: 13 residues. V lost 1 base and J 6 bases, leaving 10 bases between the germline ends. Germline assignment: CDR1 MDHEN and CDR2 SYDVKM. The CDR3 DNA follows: TGTGCCAGCAGTTTATTGTATGGGGGCGAGCAGTACTTC. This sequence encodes CASSLLYGGEQYF.

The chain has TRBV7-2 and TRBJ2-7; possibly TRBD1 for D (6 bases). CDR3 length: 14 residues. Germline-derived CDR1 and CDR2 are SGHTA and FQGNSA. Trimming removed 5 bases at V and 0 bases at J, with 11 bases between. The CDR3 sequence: CASSADRSSYEQYF. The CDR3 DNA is TGTGCCAGCAGCGCGGACAGATCCTCCTACGAGCAGTACTTC.

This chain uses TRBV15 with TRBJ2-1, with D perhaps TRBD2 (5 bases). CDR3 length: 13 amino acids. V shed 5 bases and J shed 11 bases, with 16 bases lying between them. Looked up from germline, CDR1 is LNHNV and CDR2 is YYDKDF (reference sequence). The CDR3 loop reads CATSGLGQPKQFF. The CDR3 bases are TGTGCCACCAGCGGACTGGGCCAGCCCAAGCAGTTCTTC.

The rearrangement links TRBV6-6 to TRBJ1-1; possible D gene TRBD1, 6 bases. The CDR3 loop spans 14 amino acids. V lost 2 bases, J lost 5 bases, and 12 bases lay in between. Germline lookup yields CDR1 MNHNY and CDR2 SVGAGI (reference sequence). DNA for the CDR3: TGTGCCAGCAGTTACGGGGTCCAGGGGACTGAAGCTTTCTTT. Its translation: CASSYGVQGTEAFF.